This TCR beta chain originates from a study of OX40 agonist ivuxolimab in advanced cancers. Across the whole study: The dose-escalation group included hepatocellular carcinoma, melanoma, renal cell carcinoma and head and neck cancer.

Whole-study results and caveats: Among the lowest peripheral clonal expansion occurred in 0.1-3.0 mg/kg partial responders.

The CDR3 runs to 15 residues. With 6 bases clipped from V and 4 bases from J, the junction kept 10 bases outside the gene matches. Looked up from germline, CDR1 is GTSNPN and CDR2 is SVGIG (reference sequence). Measured with immunoSEQ multiplex PCR; TCRdb has only the in-frame clones, and not every one. This repertoire shows approximately 92,000 clones, approximately 80% found once; its top ten account for approximately 5%. Comment on this clone: Its antigen is not identified.

The chain links TRBV30 to TRBJ2-7; 12 nucleotides agree with TRBD2. This clonotype originated in an adult with an advanced solid tumor such as melanoma, head and neck, liver or kidney cancer. The sequences come from CD4+ or CD8+ T cells sorted from blood, collected in a trial of the OX40 agonist ivuxolimab. The CDR3 DNA reads as TGTGCCTGCCTCGCTAGCGGGGGGGCCTTGTACGAGCAGTACTTC. Amino acid sequence: CACLASGGALYEQYF. Complete variable domain (other parts from reference TRBV30 and TRBJ2-7): SQTIHQWPATLVQPVGSPLSLECTVEGTSNPNLYWYRQAAGRGLQLLFYSVGIGQISSEVPQNLSASRPQDRQFILSSKKLLLSDSGFYLCACLASGGALYEQYFGPGTRLTVT.